The 21 T cell receptor beta chains below were found in one sample sequenced in a study of PD-1 blockade in classical Hodgkin lymphoma. The data were produced by immunoSEQ multiplex PCR, yet TCRdb's version contains in-frame clones alone and is incomplete. The sample lists around 45,000 clones, over 55% occurring once. Each of the patients experienced relapse following autologous stem cell transplantation, and their brentuximab vedotin exposure differed. The sample in question was peripheral blood mononuclear cells (PBMCs), obtained at baseline. These receptors were taken from a human donor with classical Hodgkin lymphoma.

J is TRBJ2-3 and V is TRBV5-1, with D maybe TRBD2 (6 bases). The CDR3 has 16 residues. From germline, CDR1 is SGHRS and CDR2 YFSETQ. Trimming left V 2 bases short and J 0 bases short, with 13 bases between. CDR3: CASSLRGLVSTDTQYF. In nucleotides, the CDR3 is TGCGCCAGCAGCTTACGGGGACTGGTTAGCACAGATACGCAGTATTTT.

This clone counts as medium-sized (0.01 to 0.1%). The V gene is TRBV7-9, the J gene TRBJ1-1; D not resolved. Trimming pared 5 bases from V and 8 bases from J, leaving 12 bases between. CDR3 length: 12 amino acids. In germline, CDR1 is SEHNR, CDR2 FQNEAQ (reference sequence). The CDR3 is CASSRESREAFF. The CDR3 nucleotides read TGTGCCAGCAGCCGGGAGTCCAGGGAAGCTTTCTTT.

The rearrangement uses TRBV4-3 and TRBJ1-2; a possible D gene is TRBD1 (6 bases). Germline assignment: CDR1 LGHNA and CDR2 YSLEER. Trimming removed 4 bases from V and 2 bases from J, with 14 bases in between. The CDR3 runs to 15 residues. The CDR3 here is CASSPMRGGNYGYTF. The CDR3, as DNA: TGCGCCAGCAGCCCTATGCGGGGGGGCAACTATGGCTACACCTTC.

The chain has TRBV7-9 and TRBJ1-2, with a tentative D call TRBD1 (5 bases). This CDR3 contains 13 residues. The germline V gene encodes CDR1 SEHNR and CDR2 FQNEAQ (reference sequence). V was cut by 6 bases and J by 6 bases, with 14 bases left in between. CDR3 sequence: CASSLSGADGYTF. As DNA, the CDR3 is TGTGCCAGCAGTCTCTCCGGGGCCGATGGCTACACCTTC.

V usage is TRBV5-6 and J usage is TRBJ1-1, with D unclear. The CDR3 runs to 14 residues. CDR1 is SGHDT and CDR2 is YYEEEE in the germline V gene. Trimming removed 3 bases from V and 0 bases from J, with 9 bases in between. The CDR3 reads CASSSWHMNTEAFF. The CDR3 coding sequence is TGTGCCAGCAGCTCCTGGCACATGAACACTGAAGCTTTCTTT.

V and J are TRBV19 and TRBJ2-7, with TRBD1 as a possible D gene (6 bases). The length of the CDR3 is 14 residues. CDR1 LNHDA and CDR2 SQIVND come from the germline V gene (reference sequence). V lost 5 bases and J 1 base, leaving 12 bases between the germline ends. The DNA of the CDR3 is TGTGCCAGTAGTTGGACAGCCACGTCCTACGAGCAGTACTTC. It translates to CASSWTATSYEQYF.

The genes are TRBV19 and TRBJ2-1, with D perhaps TRBD1 (5 bases). Trimming cost V 5 bases and J 0 bases, with 20 bases left between them. This CDR3 spans 18 amino acids. Germline CDR1 reads LNHDA; CDR2 reads SQIVND (reference sequence). The CDR3 sequence is CASSSQGRPVSSYNEQFF. CDR3 DNA sequence: TGTGCCAGTAGTTCTCAGGGTAGGCCGGTTAGCTCCTACAATGAGCAGTTCTTC.

The rearrangement joins TRBV15 to TRBJ2-2; 8 bases align to TRBD1. The CDR3 consists of 15 residues. V lost 0 bases, J lost 7 bases, and 4 bases stayed unmatched. Germline CDR1 reads LNHNV; CDR2 reads YYDKDF (reference sequence). CDR3 bases: TGTGCCACCAGCAGAGATCAGGGGGCCGACGGGGAGCTGTTTTTT. It specifies CATSRDQGADGELFF.

V gene TRBV6-5 combines with J gene TRBJ2-7, with TRBD2 matching over 9 bases. Germline V gene sequence: CDR1 MNHEY, CDR2 SVGAGI. Trimming removed 0 bases from V and 2 bases from J; junction bases left unmatched: 5. The CDR3 contains 16 residues. The CDR3 loop reads CASSYSRLAGAYEQYF. CDR3 bases: TGTGCCAGCAGTTACTCTCGATTAGCGGGGGCCTACGAGCAGTACTTC.

This rearrangement joins TRBV19 to TRBJ1-2, with D hard to call. The CDR3 is 15 residues long. V was trimmed by 4 bases and J by 2 bases, leaving 14 bases between them. Germline-derived CDR1 and CDR2 are LNHDA and SQIVND (reference sequence). This CDR3 is CASSRSPATNYGYTF. CDR3 in DNA: TGTGCCAGTAGTAGATCCCCGGCAACCAACTATGGCTACACCTTC. Combining the CDR3 with reference TRBV19 and TRBJ1-2 gives the whole variable domain DGGITQSPKYLFRKEGQNVTLSCEQNLNHDAMYWYRQDPGQGLRLIYYSQIVNDFQKGDIAEGYSVSREKKESFPLTVTSAQKNPTAFYLCASSRSPATNYGYTFGSGTRLTVV.

Details on this clone: The sample has other DNA sequences that encode this CDR3 too. CDR3 residues: CASSLRTGMNTEAFF. The CDR3 nucleotides are TGTGCCAGCAGTCTCAGGACAGGTATGAACACTGAAGCTTTCTTT. The V gene is TRBV27, the J gene TRBJ1-1, with 7 positions matching TRBD1. CDR1 MNHEY and CDR2 SMNVEV come from the germline V gene (reference sequence). This CDR3 is built from 15 residues. With V trimmed by 5 bases and J by 0 bases, 6 bases remained unmatched.

V gene TRBV9 combines with J gene TRBJ1-5, with D possibly TRBD1 on 5 matching bases. V lost 4 bases to trimming and J lost 6 bases, with 14 bases between them. Germline CDR1 and CDR2: SGDLS and YYNGEE. There are 14 residues in the CDR3. The CDR3 DNA is TGTGCCAGCAGCATGGCGACCGGGGGTCAGCCCCAGCATTTT. It specifies CASSMATGGQPQHF. Based on the CDR3 plus reference TRBV9 and TRBJ1-5, the full variable domain is DSGVTQTPKHLITATGQRVTLRCSPRSGDLSVYWYQQSLDQGLQFLIQYYNGEERAKGNILERFSAQQFPDLHSELNLSSLELGDSALYFCASSMATGGQPQHFGDGTRLSIL.

The chain joins TRBV18 to TRBJ2-5; 9 bases are a match to TRBD2. Per germline, CDR1 KGHSH and CDR2 LQKENI. The V gene end was trimmed by 6 bases and the J gene end by 7 bases; junction bases not matched to a gene: 15. The CDR3 is 16 residues long. This chain's CDR3 is CASSDRLAVAKGTQYF. CDR3 nucleotide sequence: TGTGCCAGCTCGGATAGACTAGCGGTGGCTAAAGGGACCCAGTACTTC.

This sequence joins TRBV6-5 and TRBJ2-5; TRBD2 matches at 9 bases. The V gene's germline CDR1 is MNHEY and CDR2 SVGAGI. CDR3 length: 15 residues. V shed 2 bases, J shed 4 bases, and the junction held 5 bases outside the gene matches. CDR3 coding DNA: TGTGCCAGCAGTTACGGGCGGGGGGGCCGAGAGACCCAGTACTTC. Residues: CASSYGRGGRETQYF.

The V gene is TRBV9, the J gene TRBJ2-2; D is unresolved. Trimming took 1 base from V and 7 from J, leaving 11 bases between them. Germline V gene sequence: CDR1 SGDLS, CDR2 YYNGEE. CDR3 length: 14 residues. CDR3 nucleotides: TGTGCCAGCAGCGTAATCGCTGCGGACGGGGAGCTGTTTTTT. Encoded protein: CASSVIAADGELFF.

This clone was found once. This sequence joins TRBV30 and TRBJ2-7; 12 positions agree with TRBD2. V trimming: 5 bases; J trimming: 4 bases; junction bases outside the gene matches: 6. The length of the CDR3 is 14 residues. CDR1 and CDR2 from the germline V gene are GTSNPN and SVGIG (reference sequence). CDR3 coding DNA: TGTGCCTGGGGCCTAGCGGGAGGGAGGTACGAGCAGTACTTC. It translates to CAWGLAGGRYEQYF. Filled out from reference TRBV30 and TRBJ2-7, the complete variable domain reads SQTIHQWPATLVQPVGSPLSLECTVEGTSNPNLYWYRQAAGRGLQLLFYSVGIGQISSEVPQNLSASRPQDRQFILSSKKLLLSDSGFYLCAWGLAGGRYEQYFGPGTRLTVT.

This sequence joins TRBV7-7 and TRBJ2-7; 8 nucleotides align to TRBD1. V gave up 5 bases and J gave up 3 bases; unmatched junction bases: 6. Germline V lookup: CDR1 SSHAT, CDR2 FNYEAQ (reference sequence). There are 14 residues in the CDR3. The CDR3 DNA is TGTGCCAGCAGCACAGGGACAGGTTTCTACGAGCAGTACTTC. Translation gives CASSTGTGFYEQYF.

The rearrangement joins TRBV5-4 to TRBJ2-7; 9 bases fit TRBD1. The CDR3 spans 15 residues. V lost 0 bases and J lost 1; bases outside the gene matches: 2. The V gene's germline CDR1 is SGHNT and CDR2 YYREEE (reference sequence). CDR3 sequence (DNA): TGTGCCAGCAGCTTGGACAGGGGGCGATCCTACGAGCAGTACTTC. Amino acids: CASSLDRGRSYEQYF.

The CDR3 DNA sequence: TGTGCCAGCGGGCCGGGCTCTCACGAGCAGTACTTC. The encoded protein is CASGPGSHEQYF. V and J are TRBV27 and TRBJ2-7; D remains unclear. V was cut by 8 bases and J by 5 bases, with 13 bases left in between. In germline, CDR1 is MNHEY, CDR2 SMNVEV (reference sequence). CDR3 length: 12 amino acids.

The V and J genes are TRBV7-2 and TRBJ1-1; D may be TRBD1 (5 bases). The CDR3 has 17 amino acids. V was cut by 1 base and J by 7 bases, with 22 bases left in between. Germline values: CDR1 SGHTA, CDR2 FQGNSA. The CDR3 DNA is TGTGCCAGCAGCTTAGTATCCTTGGGCAGGGTCGACCTTGAAGCTTTCTTT. Protein sequence: CASSLVSLGRVDLEAFF. The complete variable domain, with remaining parts taken from reference TRBV7-2 and TRBJ1-1, reads GAGVSQSPSNKVTEKGKDVELRCDPISGHTALYWYRQSLGQGLEFLIYFQGNSAPDKSGLPSDRFSAERTGGSVSTLTIQRTQQEDSAVYLCASSLVSLGRVDLEAFFGQGTRLTVV.

In its sample, this clone was seen a few times. V and J are TRBV7-6 and TRBJ2-2; D possibly matches TRBD1 or TRBD2 (7 bases each). The V end lost 5 bases, the J end lost 0 bases, and 19 bases lay between the germline ends. The CDR3 loop spans 18 amino acids. From germline, CDR1 is SGHVS and CDR2 FNYEAQ. The DNA of the CDR3 is TGTGCCAGCAGCCTACCCTCAGGGGGGGGATCGAACACCGGGGAGCTGTTTTTT. This translates into CASSLPSGGGSNTGELFF.